Listed here is a single TCR beta chain. Authors' data handling: Using reference gene primer amplification, nucleated cell counts were estimated. The method was immunoSEQ multiplex PCR; TCRdb's version includes in-frame clones alone and lacks a portion of them. D and trimming come from the DNA, and the V and J calls and clone size come from that table. The repertoire holds approximately 150,000 clones, with just under 85% as singletons. Ages ranged from about 18 to 100 years, with residence in fewer than 25 US areas. Allocation to cohorts depended on clinical history reported by the participants. The sample belongs to a study of blood T cell repertoires in COVID-19. The CDR3 is 16 amino acids. Germline loops: CDR1 LGHNT, CDR2 FRNRAP. The trim removed 5 bases at V and 7 bases at J, leaving 11 bases unmatched.

This clonotype was obtained from a woman in her fifties or sixties with acute COVID-19. Sequencing used PBMCs or T cells enriched from blood (not recorded which). This chain connects TRBV12-5 to TRBJ1-6; 7 bases agree with TRBD1. DNA for the CDR3: TGTGCTAGTGGTCTAAGGGACAGCCCTAGGAATTCACCCCTCCACTTT. It encodes CASGLRDSPRNSPLHF.